Following are 13 T cell receptor beta chains from one sample sequenced in a study of OX40 agonist ivuxolimab in advanced cancers. The method behind the library was the immunoSEQ multiplex PCR assay. Entries here come from immuneACCESS through TCRdb and include only in-frame sequences with V and J called. Some clones fail to appear in such tables; in the studies checked, an unresolved V gene covers under half of the shortfall, and the cause of the remainder is unknown. This sample comprises approximately 100,000 clones, 80% to 90% of them detected only once. In total, the top ten clones hold approximately 0.8% of the sample. Specimen: CD4+ or CD8+ T cells sorted from blood, collected in a trial of the OX40 agonist ivuxolimab. These receptors originate from an adult with an advanced solid tumor such as melanoma, head and neck, liver or kidney cancer.

The chain is built from TRBV5-1 and TRBJ1-1; D gene ambiguous. Trimming cost V 0 bases and J 1 base, with 7 bases left between them. The length of the CDR3 is 14 residues. Germline-derived CDR1 and CDR2 are SGHRS and YFSETQ. The CDR3 bases are TGCGCCAGCAGCTTGGAAGGGAGGAACACTGAAGCTTTCTTT. Its translation is CASSLEGRNTEAFF.

The V and J genes are TRBV10-1 and TRBJ2-1, with 7 bases lining up with TRBD2. Germline V CDR1 and CDR2: WNHNN, SYGVQD (reference sequence). Unmatched junction bases numbered 9, after V lost 4 bases and J lost 9 bases. The CDR3 runs to 14 residues. CDR3 loop: CASSGPGGRAEQFF. The CDR3 coding sequence is TGCGCCAGCAGTGGACCGGGAGGAAGAGCTGAGCAGTTCTTC.

The chain recombines TRBV9 with TRBJ2-1; 11 positions agree with TRBD2. This CDR3 has 18 residues. Germline V CDR1 and CDR2: SGDLS, YYNGEE. Trimming took 1 base from V and 4 from J; bases not matched to a gene: 10. DNA of the CDR3: TGTGCCAGCAGCGTAAGTCCCCTAGCGGGGGGCCCTTACAATGAGCAGTTCTTC. Protein: CASSVSPLAGGPYNEQFF.

The chain carries TRBV18 and TRBJ2-6; maybe TRBD2 (5 bases). V lost 3 bases, J lost 4 bases, and 7 bases lay in between. CDR3 length: 14 residues. The germline CDR1 and CDR2 sequences are KGHSH and LQKENI. The CDR3 DNA reads as TGTGCCAGCTCACCCGGCGGGGGGGCCAACGTCCTGACTTTC. Translating it yields CASSPGGGANVLTF.

The V call is TRBV4-1, the J call TRBJ2-4, with 9 bases identical to TRBD1. This CDR3 comprises 20 residues. The junction had 12 bases not matched to a gene; V was cut back by 0 bases and J by 0 bases. Germline CDR1 reads MGHRA; CDR2 reads YSYEKL. This CDR3 reads CASSQDRPGQGIIAKNIQYF. CDR3 in DNA: TGCGCCAGCAGCCAAGACCGACCGGGACAGGGAATTATAGCCAAAAACATTCAGTACTTC.

The V and J genes are TRBV27 and TRBJ2-6, with 7 bases lining up with TRBD1. The CDR3 is 17 residues long. Germline trimming cut 2 bases from V and 2 bases from J; bases unmatched to any gene: 6. CDR1 and CDR2 (germline): MNHEY, SMNVEV (reference sequence). The CDR3 reads CASSLHRGTTGANVLTF. DNA of the CDR3: TGTGCCAGCAGTTTACACAGGGGAACAACTGGGGCCAACGTCCTGACTTTC.

The gene calls are TRBV5-6 and TRBJ2-2; D gene ambiguous. Trimming stripped 3 bases from V and 0 bases from J, with 9 bases between. The CDR3 loop spans 15 amino acids. CDR1 SGHDT and CDR2 YYEEEE come from the germline V gene. CDR3 nucleotide sequence: TGTGCCAGCAGCTCCCGCGGAGCGAACACCGGGGAGCTGTTTTTT. Encoded protein: CASSSRGANTGELFF. Supplemented by reference TRBV5-6 and TRBJ2-2, the full variable domain reads DAGVTQSPTHLIKTRGQQVTLRCSPKSGHDTVSWYQQALGQGPQFIFQYYEEEERQRGNFPDRFSGHQFPNYSSELNVNALLLGDSALYLCASSSRGANTGELFFGEGSRLTVL.

The chain's CDR3 is CASSLTNMNTEAFF. In DNA, the CDR3 is TGTGCCAGCAGTTTGACAAACATGAACACTGAAGCTTTCTTT. The chain is built from TRBV6-4 and TRBJ1-1; no reliable D call. CDR3 length: 14 residues. The germline V and J ends were trimmed by 5 bases and 0 bases, with 10 bases remaining between them. CDR1 is MRHNA and CDR2 is SNTAGT in the germline V gene.

The chain employs TRBV7-2 and TRBJ1-5, with 9 positions matching TRBD1. The CDR3 length is 15 residues. Germline loops: CDR1 SGHTA, CDR2 FQGNSA. V dropped 2 bases and J dropped 6; count of bases not matched to a gene: 5. Written as DNA, the CDR3 is TGTGCCAGCAGCTTACAACAGGGGGCGAGTCAGCCCCAGCATTTT. Translation gives CASSLQQGASQPQHF.

CDR3 residues: CASSQGLAAYNEQFF. The CDR3 DNA is TGCGCCAGCAGCCAAGGACTAGCGGCGTACAATGAGCAGTTCTTC. This chain uses TRBV4-3 with TRBJ2-1; 9 bases match TRBD2. The CDR3 is 15 amino acids. V shed 1 base, J shed 4 bases, and the junction held 2 bases outside the gene matches. CDR1 and CDR2 from the germline V gene are LGHNA and YSLEER.

This clone was recorded once. The chain links TRBV5-8 to TRBJ1-5, with 8 bases aligning to TRBD1. There are 16 residues in the CDR3. Germline V gives CDR1 SGHTS, CDR2 YDEGEE. V gave up 5 bases and J gave up 3 bases; unmatched junction bases: 10. The CDR3 region is CASRSIARGPNQPQHF. CDR3 in DNA: TGTGCCAGCAGATCGATCGCCAGGGGGCCCAATCAGCCCCAGCATTTT.

As for this clone: Other DNA variants within this sample encode the same CDR3. This chain joins TRBV7-9 and TRBJ2-1, with D possibly being TRBD2 (5 bases). The germline CDR1 and CDR2 sequences are SEHNR and FQNEAQ (reference sequence). V lost 5 bases and J 9 bases, leaving 14 bases between the germline ends. The CDR3 is 13 amino acids. DNA for the CDR3: TGTGCCAGCAGCCTAGGTCCGGGAATTGAGCAGTTCTTC. Encoded protein: CASSLGPGIEQFF.

The chain has TRBV2 and TRBJ2-1, with 7 bases aligning to TRBD2. V gave up 4 bases and J gave up 4 bases; unmatched junction bases: 10. The V gene's germline CDR1 is SNHLY and CDR2 FYNNEI. CDR3 length: 16 residues. The CDR3 nucleotides are TGTGCCAGCAGTGGAAGCGGGGTCGGGGGATACAATGAGCAGTTCTTC. Protein: CASSGSGVGGYNEQFF.